This T cell receptor (beta chain) came from a study of persistence of HIV-infected CD4 T cells. The CDR3 has 16 residues. The junction had 3 bases not matched to a gene; V was cut back by 5 bases and J by 0 bases. The germline V gene has CDR1 LNHDA and CDR2 SQIVND (reference sequence). The libraries were made with immunoSEQ version 4 in survey mode. TCRdb's table, derived via immunoSEQ multiplex PCR, lists solely in-frame clones and lacks some. The sample contains about 43,000 clones, around 89% of which appear only once. About this clone: No antigen is known for it.

Nonspecific anti-CD3/anti-CD28 bead stimulation represents the broad CD4+ T cell repertoire. CD4+ T cells upregulating both CD40 ligand and CD69 were sorted as responding cells. The study, taken as a whole, reports: Compared with CD3/CD28-stimulated cells, CMV- and Gag-responding cells showed lower TCRbeta richness.

This clonotype was sampled from an adult man with HIV who was CMV-seropositive. This specimen consisted of CD4+ T cells sorted from PBMCs after approximately 19-hour stimulation, obtained from a patient who received antiretroviral therapy. The chain has TRBV19 and TRBJ2-3, with 12 bases fitting TRBD1. Written as DNA, the CDR3 is TGTGCCAGTAGTCTGGGACAGGGGGCAAGCACAGATACGCAGTATTTT. Encoded protein: CASSLGQGASTDTQYF.